This T cell receptor (beta chain) was sequenced in a study of blood T cell repertoires in COVID-19. As for the study in general: There were acute and convalescent COVID-19 samples, and they came from the United States, Italy and Spain. Sources were T cells, B-cell-depleted T cells, or PBMCs; the material itself was cDNA or gDNA.

As handled by the study authors: Estimates of nucleated cell counts were drawn from the amplification of reference gene primers. Measured with immunoSEQ multiplex PCR; TCRdb has only the in-frame clones, and not every one. That table is the source of V, J and clone size, and D and trimming were worked out from the DNA. The sample shows approximately 260,000 clones, 79% of them seen only once. This CDR3 has 12 amino acids. Unmatched junction bases numbered 3, after V lost 8 bases and J lost 5 bases. Germline CDR1 reads LGHDT; CDR2 reads YNNKEL (reference sequence). Sequencing used peripheral blood. The chain employs TRBV3-1 (or the pseudogene TRBV3-2) and TRBJ1-1; TRBD1 matches at 9 bases. The clonotype was recovered from a woman in her 40s with active or convalescent COVID-19. In DNA form, the CDR3 reads TGTGCCAGCGAGGACAGGGGAACTGAAGCTTTCTTT. Encoded protein: CASEDRGTEAFF.